This record concerns one T cell receptor (beta chain) sequence. The assay was immunoSEQ multiplex PCR, and TCRdb's table has in-frame clones only and misses some. The top ten hold approximately 0.49% of the sample, which has some 57,000 clones, about 90% seen once. The CDR3 contains 18 residues. Per germline, CDR1 MNHEY and CDR2 SMNVEV (reference sequence). V gave up 1 base and J gave up 4 bases; unmatched junction bases: 12. This record comes from a study of T cell changes during pregnancy in multiple sclerosis. The TCR originated in a female donor in good health, enrolled as a control in a pregnancy study. The rearrangement joins TRBV27 to TRBJ2-3, with 9 bases aligning to TRBD1. Sequenced material: CD4+ T cells from peripheral blood mononuclear cells, taken after pregnancy. CDR3 region: CASSLYRYTGGMPDTQYF. The CDR3 DNA is TGTGCCAGCAGTTTATACCGGTATACAGGGGGCATGCCAGATACGCAGTATTTT.